These 13 T cell receptor beta chains were all obtained from the same sample, sequenced in a study of blood T cell repertoires in COVID-19. Method: immunoSEQ multiplex PCR; TCRdb's copy keeps in-frame clones and lacks some. The repertoire holds approximately 250,000 clones, with around 93% as singletons. The source material was PBMCs or T cells enriched from blood (not recorded which). The receptor source for this set is a man aged 35-49 years who had been exposed to COVID-19.

The chain combines TRBV3-1 (or the pseudogene TRBV3-2) with TRBJ1-1; D uncertain. V was trimmed by 1 base and J by 1 base, leaving 7 bases between them. The CDR3 length is 14 residues. CDR1 is LGHDT, CDR2 YNNKEL, per germline (reference sequence). The CDR3 reads CASSQVPRNTEAFF. The CDR3 nucleotides read TGTGCCAGCAGCCAAGTACCCAGGAACACTGAAGCTTTCTTT.

The chain couples TRBV4-3 to TRBJ2-6; the D gene is possibly TRBD2 (5 bases). CDR1 and CDR2 (germline): LGHNA, YSLEER. The CDR3 spans 15 residues. Between the trimmed V and J ends, which lost 1 base and 1 base, there was a span of 5 bases. The CDR3 sequence is CASSQGRSGANVLTF. The CDR3 nucleotides read TGCGCCAGCAGCCAAGGGAGGTCTGGGGCCAACGTCCTGACTTTC.

The V call is TRBV11-2, the J call TRBJ2-1, with TRBD2 matching 11 bases. This CDR3 region has 17 residues. The germline V gene encodes CDR1 SGHAT and CDR2 FQNNGV. Unmatched junction bases numbered 4, after V lost 0 bases and J lost 3 bases. The CDR3 region is CASSLDLGLAVYNEQFF. In nucleotides, the CDR3 is TGTGCCAGCAGCTTAGACTTGGGACTAGCGGTCTACAATGAGCAGTTCTTC.

This clone was seen once. V usage is TRBV3-1 (or the pseudogene TRBV3-2) and J usage is TRBJ1-2; the D gene is possibly TRBD1 (5 bases). CDR1 LGHDT and CDR2 YNNKEL come from the germline V gene (reference sequence). The CDR3 consists of 15 residues. V dropped 4 bases and J dropped 0 bases, with 12 bases sitting between them. The CDR3 spells CASSRGGGANYGYTF. CDR3 nucleotide sequence: TGTGCCAGCAGCCGTGGGGGGGGAGCTAACTATGGCTACACCTTC.

This chain uses TRBV5-1 with TRBJ2-1; possible D gene TRBD2, 5 bases. V was trimmed by 2 bases and J by 5 bases, leaving 14 bases between them. This CDR3 region has 15 residues. Germline V gene data show CDR1 as SGHRS and CDR2 as YFSETQ. The CDR3 nucleotides read TGCGCCAGCAGCTTCGAGGGTATTGGGAACAATGAGCAGTTCTTC. Residues: CASSFEGIGNNEQFF.

The J gene is TRBJ1-4, the V gene TRBV9; perhaps TRBD1 as D (5 bases). This CDR3 region has 15 residues. Germline V CDR1 and CDR2: SGDLS, YYNGEE. With 0 bases removed from V and 7 bases from J, the gap between germline ends came to 13 bases. The CDR3 DNA reads as TGTGCCAGCAGCGTAGGTAAGGGGTATCGTGAAAAACTGTTTTTT. The encoded protein is CASSVGKGYREKLFF. Drawing the rest from reference TRBV9 and TRBJ1-4, the complete variable domain is DSGVTQTPKHLITATGQRVTLRCSPRSGDLSVYWYQQSLDQGLQFLIQYYNGEERAKGNILERFSAQQFPDLHSELNLSSLELGDSALYFCASSVGKGYREKLFFGSGTQLSVL.

In DNA, the CDR3 is TGTGCCAGTAGTAAAAACAGGGCCATGGATGAAAAACTGTTTTTT. Protein sequence: CASSKNRAMDEKLFF. The rearrangement uses TRBV19 and TRBJ1-4; tentatively, D is TRBD1 (6 bases). The CDR3 covers 15 residues. Deletions cut 4 bases from V and 6 bases from J, with 15 bases between. CDR1 is LNHDA and CDR2 is SQIVND in the germline V gene (reference sequence).

Remarks on this clone: The junction does not match germline at one end; this may be a read error. CDR3 sequence reads: CASSPRGSDAFF. Written as DNA, the CDR3 is TGTGCCAGCAGCCCTAGGGGTTCTGACGCTTTCTTT. This chain joins TRBV7-8 and TRBJ1-1, with D possibly being TRBD1 (5 bases). Germline values: CDR1 SGHVS, CDR2 FQNEAQ. This CDR3 contains 12 residues.

V usage is TRBV19 and J usage is TRBJ2-7, with a tentative D call TRBD1 (6 bases). The germline V and J ends were trimmed by 4 bases and 5 bases, with 15 bases remaining between them. Germline CDR1 reads LNHDA; CDR2 reads SQIVND (reference sequence). The CDR3 contains 14 residues. For the CDR3, the DNA is TGTGCCAGTAGTAACTTACAGGGTAGCGACGAGCAGTACTTC. Protein sequence: CASSNLQGSDEQYF.

The chain carries TRBV2 and TRBJ2-3, with TRBD2 as a possible D gene (5 bases). CDR3 length: 13 amino acids. Germline V gives CDR1 SNHLY, CDR2 FYNNEI. The germline V and J ends were trimmed by 11 bases and 6 bases, with 18 bases remaining between them. CDR3 amino acids: CAGSLLDGDTQYF. DNA for the CDR3: TGTGCCGGGAGTCTTCTCGACGGGGATACGCAGTATTTT.

The rearrangement links TRBV7-9 to TRBJ2-5; 10 nucleotides agree with TRBD2. V was pared by 5 bases and J by 4 bases, with 7 bases of the junction left unmatched. The CDR3 is 15 amino acids. Germline CDR1 reads SEHNR; CDR2 reads FQNEAQ (reference sequence). CDR3 loop: CASSPMGTSVETQYF. CDR3 nucleotides: TGTGCCAGCAGCCCCATGGGGACTAGCGTAGAGACCCAGTACTTC.

This clone was detected only once. The CDR3 DNA is TGTGCCAGCAGCAAACCCAAGACAAGCTCCTACGAGCAGTACTTC. This codes for CASSKPKTSSYEQYF. This rearrangement joins TRBV21-1 to TRBJ2-7; TRBD1, the table's D call, was not compared with the DNA. TRBV21-1 is a listed pseudogene. CDR3 length: 15 residues.

V is TRBV9 and J is TRBJ2-5, with 8 bases identical to TRBD2. J was trimmed by 2 bases and V by 4 bases; bases with no gene match: 7. CDR3 length equals 15 residues. Per the germline V gene, CDR1 is SGDLS and CDR2 is YYNGEE. CDR3 region: CASSPLAGPQETQYF. The CDR3 bases are TGTGCCAGCAGCCCTCTAGCGGGCCCTCAAGAGACCCAGTACTTC.